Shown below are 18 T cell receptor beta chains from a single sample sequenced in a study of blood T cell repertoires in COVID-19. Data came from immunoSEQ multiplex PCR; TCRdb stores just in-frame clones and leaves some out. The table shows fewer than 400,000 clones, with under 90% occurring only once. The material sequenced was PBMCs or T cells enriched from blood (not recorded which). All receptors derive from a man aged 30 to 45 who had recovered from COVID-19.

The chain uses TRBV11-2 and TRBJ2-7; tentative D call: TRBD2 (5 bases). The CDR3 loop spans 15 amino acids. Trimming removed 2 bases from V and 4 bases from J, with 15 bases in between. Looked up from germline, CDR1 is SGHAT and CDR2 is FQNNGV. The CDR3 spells CASSLFGAVVYEQYF. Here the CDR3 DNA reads TGTGCCAGCAGCTTATTCGGAGCGGTAGTTTACGAGCAGTACTTC. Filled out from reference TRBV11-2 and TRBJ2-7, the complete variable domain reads EAGVAQSPRYKIIEKRQSVAFWCNPISGHATLYWYQQILGQGPKLLIQFQNNGVVDDSQLPKDRFSAERLKGVDSTLKIQPAKLEDSAVYLCASSLFGAVVYEQYFGPGTRLTVT.

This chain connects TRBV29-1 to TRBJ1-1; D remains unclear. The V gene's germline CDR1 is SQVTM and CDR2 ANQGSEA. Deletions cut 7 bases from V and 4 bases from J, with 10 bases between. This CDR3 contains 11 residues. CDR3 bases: TGCAGCGGAGGATTCGGCACTGAAGCTTTCTTT. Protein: CSGGFGTEAFF.

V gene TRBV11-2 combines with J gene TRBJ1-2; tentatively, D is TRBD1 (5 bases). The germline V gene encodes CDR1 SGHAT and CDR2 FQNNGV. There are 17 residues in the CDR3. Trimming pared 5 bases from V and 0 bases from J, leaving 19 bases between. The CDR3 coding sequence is TGTGCCAGCAGCCACACGGCAGCGGGGCCTCCTAACTATGGCTACACCTTC. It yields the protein CASSHTAAGPPNYGYTF.

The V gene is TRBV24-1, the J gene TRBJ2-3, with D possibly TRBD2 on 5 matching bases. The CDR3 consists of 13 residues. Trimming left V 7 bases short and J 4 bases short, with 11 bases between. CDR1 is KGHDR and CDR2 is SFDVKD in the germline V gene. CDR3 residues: CATRSEVPDTQYF. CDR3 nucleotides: TGTGCCACCAGGTCGGAGGTTCCAGATACGCAGTATTTT.

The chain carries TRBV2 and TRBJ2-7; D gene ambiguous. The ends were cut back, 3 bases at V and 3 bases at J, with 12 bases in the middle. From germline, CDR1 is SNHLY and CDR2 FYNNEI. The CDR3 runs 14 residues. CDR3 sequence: CASSDQASGYEQYF. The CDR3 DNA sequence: TGTGCCAGCAGTGACCAGGCGTCTGGCTACGAGCAGTACTTC.

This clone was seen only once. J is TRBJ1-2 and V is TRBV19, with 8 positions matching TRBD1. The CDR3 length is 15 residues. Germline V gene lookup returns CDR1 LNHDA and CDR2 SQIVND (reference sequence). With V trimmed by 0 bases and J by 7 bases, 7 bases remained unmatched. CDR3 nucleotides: TGTGCCAGTAGTATAGATACAGGGGGAGCTGGTGGCTACACCTTC. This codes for CASSIDTGGAGGYTF.

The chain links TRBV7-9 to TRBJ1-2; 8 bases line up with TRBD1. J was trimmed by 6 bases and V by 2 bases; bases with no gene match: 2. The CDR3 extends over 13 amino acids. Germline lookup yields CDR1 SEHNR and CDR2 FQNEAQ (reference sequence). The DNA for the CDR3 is TGTGCCAGCAGCTTAACAGGGGGTGATGGCTACACCTTC. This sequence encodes CASSLTGGDGYTF.

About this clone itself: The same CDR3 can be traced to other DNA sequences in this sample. CDR3 coding DNA: TGTGCCAGCAGCTTGGGAAGCGGGAGGGGCACAGATACGCAGTATTTT. Protein sequence: CASSLGSGRGTDTQYF. The gene calls are TRBV7-2 and TRBJ2-3; TRBD2 matches 10 bases. This CDR3 spans 16 amino acids. The germline gives CDR1 SGHTA, CDR2 FQGNSA. V lost 3 bases and J lost 1; bases outside the gene matches: 4.

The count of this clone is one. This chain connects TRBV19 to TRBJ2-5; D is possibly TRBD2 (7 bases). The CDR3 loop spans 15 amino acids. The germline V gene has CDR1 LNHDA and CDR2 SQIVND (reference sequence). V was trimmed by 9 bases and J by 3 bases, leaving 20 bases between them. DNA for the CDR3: TGTGCCAGCCAGAATGGAGGGGGGGAAAAAGAGACCCAGTACTTC. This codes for CASQNGGGEKETQYF.

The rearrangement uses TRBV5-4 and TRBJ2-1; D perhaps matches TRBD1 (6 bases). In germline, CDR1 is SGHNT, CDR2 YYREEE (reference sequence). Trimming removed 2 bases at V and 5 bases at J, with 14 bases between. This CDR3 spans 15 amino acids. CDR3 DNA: TGTGCCAGCAGCTTCAACAGGGTATTGGACAATGAGCAGTTCTTC. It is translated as CASSFNRVLDNEQFF.

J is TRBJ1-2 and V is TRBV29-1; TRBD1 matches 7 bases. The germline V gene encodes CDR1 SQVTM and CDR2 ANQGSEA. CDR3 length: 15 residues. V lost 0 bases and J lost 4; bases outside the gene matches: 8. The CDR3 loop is CSVEDLGQDFYGYTF. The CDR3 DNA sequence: TGCAGCGTTGAAGATCTCGGACAGGATTTCTATGGCTACACCTTC.

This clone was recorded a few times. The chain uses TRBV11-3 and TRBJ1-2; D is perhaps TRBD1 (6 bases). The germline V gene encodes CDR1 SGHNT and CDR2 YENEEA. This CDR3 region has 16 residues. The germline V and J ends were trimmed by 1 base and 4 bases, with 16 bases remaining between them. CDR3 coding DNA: TGTGCCAGCAGCTTAGGTCCAGCAGGGGATAGCTATGGCTACACCTTC. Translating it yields CASSLGPAGDSYGYTF.

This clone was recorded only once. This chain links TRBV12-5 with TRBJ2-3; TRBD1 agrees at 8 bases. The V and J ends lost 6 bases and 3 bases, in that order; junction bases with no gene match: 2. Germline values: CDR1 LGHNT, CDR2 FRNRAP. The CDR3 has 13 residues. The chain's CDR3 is CASGTGATDTQYF. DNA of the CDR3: TGTGCTAGTGGGACAGGGGCAACAGATACGCAGTATTTT. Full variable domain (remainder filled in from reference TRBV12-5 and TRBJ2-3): DARVTQTPRHKVTEMGQEVTMRCQPILGHNTVFWYRQTMMQGLELLAYFRNRAPLDDSGMPKDRFSAEMPDATLATLKIQPSEPRDSAVYFCASGTGATDTQYFGPGTRLTVL.

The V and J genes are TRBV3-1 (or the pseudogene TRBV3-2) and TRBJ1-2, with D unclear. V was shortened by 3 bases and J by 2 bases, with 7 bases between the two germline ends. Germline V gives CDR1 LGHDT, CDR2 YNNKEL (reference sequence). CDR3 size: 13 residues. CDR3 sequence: CASSHGGNYGYTF. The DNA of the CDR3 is TGTGCCAGCAGCCACGGCGGAAACTATGGCTACACCTTC.

The CDR3 protein is CASSQTGPIYGYTF. CDR3 DNA: TGTGCCAGCAGCCAAACAGGGCCCATCTATGGCTACACCTTC. The chain links TRBV9 to TRBJ1-2, with D perhaps matching TRBD1 (6 bases). The CDR3 length is 14 residues. V was trimmed by 4 bases and J by 4 bases, leaving 14 bases between them. Germline lookup yields CDR1 SGDLS and CDR2 YYNGEE. Based on the CDR3 plus reference TRBV9 and TRBJ1-2, the full variable domain is DSGVTQTPKHLITATGQRVTLRCSPRSGDLSVYWYQQSLDQGLQFLIQYYNGEERAKGNILERFSAQQFPDLHSELNLSSLELGDSALYFCASSQTGPIYGYTFGSGTRLTVV.

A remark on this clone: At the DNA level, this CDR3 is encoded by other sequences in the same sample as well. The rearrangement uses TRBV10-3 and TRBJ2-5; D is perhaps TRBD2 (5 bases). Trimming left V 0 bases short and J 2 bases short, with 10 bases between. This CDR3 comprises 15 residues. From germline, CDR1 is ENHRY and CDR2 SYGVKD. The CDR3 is CAISESGAVQETQYF. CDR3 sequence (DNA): TGTGCCATCAGTGAGTCGGGAGCGGTTCAAGAGACCCAGTACTTC.

The DNA of the CDR3 is TGTGCCAGTAGTATCTGGGGGGCCGGGGAGCTGTTTTTT. Its translation: CASSIWGAGELFF. The chain couples TRBV19 to TRBJ2-2; D is perhaps TRBD2 (6 bases). The ends were cut back, 3 bases at V and 6 bases at J, with 8 bases in the middle. Germline-derived CDR1 and CDR2 are LNHDA and SQIVND (reference sequence). The CDR3 sequence is 13 residues long. The full variable domain, completed using reference TRBV19 and TRBJ2-2, is DGGITQSPKYLFRKEGQNVTLSCEQNLNHDAMYWYRQDPGQGLRLIYYSQIVNDFQKGDIAEGYSVSREKKESFPLTVTSAQKNPTAFYLCASSIWGAGELFFGEGSRLTVL.

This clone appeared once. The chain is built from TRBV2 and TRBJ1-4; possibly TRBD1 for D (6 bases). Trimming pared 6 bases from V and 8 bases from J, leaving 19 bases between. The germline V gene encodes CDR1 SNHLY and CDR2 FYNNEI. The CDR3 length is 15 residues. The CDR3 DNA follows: TGTGCCAGCAGGGACCTTACAGGGCTGGGAGAAAAACTGTTTTTT. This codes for CASRDLTGLGEKLFF.